These 30 T cell receptor beta chains share one sample of origin, sequenced in a study of blood T cell repertoires in COVID-19. Using immunoSEQ multiplex PCR, the repertoire was profiled, and TCRdb retains in-frame clones only, with some absent. The data contain approximately 120,000 clones, approximately 74% of them singletons. Sequenced: peripheral blood. The receptor set was obtained from a man at least 80 years old with COVID-19, enrolled during active disease.

The rearrangement uses TRBV3-1 (or the pseudogene TRBV3-2) and TRBJ1-2; D may be TRBD1 (5 bases). Germline assignment: CDR1 LGHDT and CDR2 YNNKEL (reference sequence). Trimming shortened V by 4 bases and J by 2 bases, and 11 bases separated the two germline ends. This CDR3 is 14 amino acids long. The CDR3 DNA follows: TGTGCCAGCAGCCCGCTGACAGAGAACTATGGCTACACCTTC. It specifies CASSPLTENYGYTF.

The chain is built from TRBV18 and TRBJ1-5; D may be TRBD1 (6 bases). Trimming stripped 2 bases from V and 3 bases from J, with 14 bases between. Per germline, CDR1 KGHSH and CDR2 LQKENI. The CDR3 is made up of 16 amino acids. CDR3 DNA: TGTGCCAGCTCACCAGGGGAGGGGGTCGTCAATCAGCCCCAGCATTTT. This sequence encodes CASSPGEGVVNQPQHF.

The rearrangement uses TRBV3-1 (or the pseudogene TRBV3-2) and TRBJ2-4, with D uncertain. V dropped 3 bases and J dropped 7 bases, with 19 bases sitting between them. The CDR3 loop spans 16 amino acids. Germline V CDR1 and CDR2: LGHDT, YNNKEL (reference sequence). CDR3 region: CASSHFTSGPVNIQYF. In nucleotides, the CDR3 is TGTGCCAGCAGCCACTTCACGTCAGGCCCCGTCAACATTCAGTACTTC.

This sequence joins TRBV28 and TRBJ2-7; 8 bases map to TRBD1. Germline CDR1 MDHEN, CDR2 SYDVKM. This CDR3 region has 13 residues. V lost 5 bases to trimming and J lost 7 bases; unmatched junction nucleotides: 7. CDR3 amino acids: CASSKDRVGEQYF. For the CDR3, the DNA is TGTGCCAGCAGTAAGGACAGGGTTGGAGAGCAGTACTTC.

This clone turned up a few times. The J gene is TRBJ1-1, the V gene TRBV5-1, with TRBD1 matching over 11 bases. The CDR3 spans 16 residues. Germline-derived CDR1 and CDR2 are SGHRS and YFSETQ. Trimming took 3 bases from V and 4 from J; bases not matched to a gene: 8. The CDR3 DNA is TGCGCCAGCAGCTCCCCCGGGACAGGGGGTGGCACTGAAGCTTTCTTT. Protein sequence: CASSSPGTGGGTEAFF.

The CDR3 DNA follows: TGTGCCAGCAGTGTAACCGGGACAGCGAGGTACGAGCAGTACTTC. It translates to CASSVTGTARYEQYF. The chain uses TRBV2 and TRBJ2-7, with 7 bases lining up with TRBD1. V was clipped by 4 bases and J by 4 bases; unmatched bases: 10. Germline V gene lookup returns CDR1 SNHLY and CDR2 FYNNEI. CDR3 length: 15 residues.

The rearrangement links TRBV4-3 to TRBJ1-2; 7 bases map to TRBD1. The germline V gene has CDR1 LGHNA and CDR2 YSLEER. The CDR3 covers 17 residues. V trimming: 0 bases; J trimming: 8 bases; junction bases outside the gene matches: 15. CDR3 nucleotides: TGCGCCAGCAGCCAAGATCGTTCGGGGACAGTGATCGGGGGCTACACCTTC. As protein: CASSQDRSGTVIGGYTF.

The chain employs TRBV7-9 and TRBJ2-3, with 8 bases lining up with TRBD2. This CDR3 region has 14 residues. The V gene end was trimmed by 8 bases and the J gene end by 14 bases; junction bases not matched to a gene: 18. Germline assignment: CDR1 SEHNR and CDR2 FQNEAQ (reference sequence). The CDR3 sequence is CASLHPLERERLYF. The CDR3 DNA is TGTGCCAGCCTCCATCCCCTTGAGCGGGAGAGGTTGTATTTT.

The gene calls are TRBV5-3 and TRBJ2-1; TRBD2 aligns across 8 bases. TRBV5-3 is noted as an ORF with a role that remains uncertain. The junction had 5 bases not matched to a gene; V was cut back by 6 bases and J by 3 bases. The CDR3 extends over 14 amino acids. The CDR3 region has the DNA TGTGCCAGAATCGCGGGAGGCTACTACAATGAGCAGTTCTTC. Its translation is CARIAGGYYNEQFF.

This clone was detected once. The genes are TRBV6-1 and TRBJ2-7, with D perhaps TRBD1 (6 bases). With 6 bases removed from V and 2 bases from J, the gap between germline ends came to 14 bases. The CDR3 is 14 residues long. Germline V CDR1 and CDR2: MNHNS, SASEGT. CDR3 bases: TGTGCCAGCAGCCAGGGGTCCCCCGCCTACGAGCAGTACTTC. It specifies CASSQGSPAYEQYF.

The chain couples TRBV2 to TRBJ1-3; D is unresolved. The V gene's germline CDR1 is SNHLY and CDR2 FYNNEI. CDR3 length: 12 amino acids. V lost 4 bases to trimming and J lost 4 bases, with 5 bases between them. CDR3 residues: CASSARGNTIYF. The CDR3 coding sequence is TGTGCCAGCAGTGCTAGGGGAAACACCATATATTTT.

The chain carries TRBV7-6 and TRBJ2-1; 10 bases agree with TRBD2. Germline assignment: CDR1 SGHVS and CDR2 FNYEAQ. Trimming cost V 5 bases and J 9 bases; bases outside gene matches: 7. The CDR3 consists of 14 residues. The chain's CDR3 is CASSPSGSGSEQFF. For the CDR3, the DNA is TGTGCCAGCAGCCCTAGCGGGAGTGGATCTGAGCAGTTCTTC.

The chain joins TRBV28 to TRBJ2-1, with a weak D call TRBD1 (5 bases). Trimming took 4 bases from V and 12 from J, leaving 16 bases between them. Germline V gives CDR1 MDHEN, CDR2 SYDVKM. The CDR3 runs to 13 residues. The CDR3 is CASSWVRASGQFF. The DNA for the CDR3 is TGTGCCAGCAGTTGGGTCAGGGCAAGTGGGCAGTTCTTC.

The chain links TRBV4-3 to TRBJ2-7; 13 positions agree with TRBD2. V lost 3 bases to trimming and J lost 2 bases; unmatched junction nucleotides: 1. This CDR3 contains 15 residues. CDR1 and CDR2 from the germline V gene are LGHNA and YSLEER. The CDR3 reads CASSQGTSGTYEQYF. The CDR3 DNA reads as TGCGCCAGCAGCCAGGGGACTAGCGGGACCTACGAGCAGTACTTC.

The CDR3 nucleotides are TGTGCCAGCAGACTGTCCTACGAGCAGTACTTC. Its protein is CASRLSYEQYF. V is TRBV2 and J is TRBJ2-7, with D uncertain. Germline V gene data show CDR1 as SNHLY and CDR2 as FYNNEI. V lost 6 bases to trimming and J lost 1 base, with 4 bases between them. The CDR3 is made up of 11 amino acids.

The chain joins TRBV5-1 to TRBJ2-1; 9 positions agree with TRBD1. The CDR3 is 15 residues long. From germline, CDR1 is SGHRS and CDR2 YFSETQ. The junction had 7 bases not matched to a gene; V was cut back by 4 bases and J by 5 bases. CDR3 DNA: TGCGCCAGCAGCCCCCGGACAGGGGTTAACAATGAGCAGTTCTTC. It encodes CASSPRTGVNNEQFF.

The V and J genes are TRBV5-5 and TRBJ1-4; no clear D. This CDR3 spans 17 amino acids. Trimming took off 4 bases at V and 0 bases at J, with 16 bases between the two ends. Germline values: CDR1 SGHKS, CDR2 YYEKEE (reference sequence). CDR3 residues: CASSPTSSAATNEKLFF. The CDR3 DNA sequence: TGTGCCAGCAGCCCCACTTCGAGCGCCGCAACTAATGAAAAACTGTTTTTT.

J is TRBJ1-4 and V is TRBV28, with 7 positions matching TRBD1. After removal of 2 bases from V and 7 bases from J, the junction contained 7 bases not matched to a gene. The CDR3 extends over 15 amino acids. Germline V CDR1 and CDR2: MDHEN, SYDVKM. CDR3 sequence: CASSLTGAVGEKLFF. The CDR3 nucleotides are TGTGCCAGCAGTTTAACAGGGGCGGTTGGTGAAAAACTGTTTTTT.

This clone has a single count. V usage is TRBV7-2 and J usage is TRBJ2-7, with a possible D match to TRBD1 (6 bases). CDR1 and CDR2 (germline): SGHTA, FQGNSA. The CDR3 is 13 residues long. The V end lost 5 bases, the J end lost 2 bases, and 10 bases lay between the germline ends. CDR3 loop: CASSLQGPYEQYF. The CDR3 DNA reads as TGTGCCAGCAGCCTTCAGGGGCCCTACGAGCAGTACTTC. Full variable domain (rest looked up from reference TRBV7-2 and TRBJ2-7): GAGVSQSPSNKVTEKGKDVELRCDPISGHTALYWYRQSLGQGLEFLIYFQGNSAPDKSGLPSDRFSAERTGGSVSTLTIQRTQQEDSAVYLCASSLQGPYEQYFGPGTRLTVT.

The gene calls are TRBV7-2 and TRBJ2-3; 11 bases align to TRBD2. The J segment lost 3 bases and the V segment lost 2 bases, leaving 4 bases of the junction unmatched. CDR1 and CDR2 (germline): SGHTA, FQGNSA. The CDR3 spans 16 residues. CDR3 loop: CASSLLAGGRTDTQYF. The CDR3 DNA reads TGTGCCAGCAGCTTACTAGCGGGAGGACGAACAGATACGCAGTATTTT.

This chain links TRBV28 with TRBJ2-3, with TRBD1 matching 8 bases. The ends lost 5 bases at V and 6 bases at J; junction bases unmatched: 13. The CDR3 is made up of 16 amino acids. The germline V gene has CDR1 MDHEN and CDR2 SYDVKM. The CDR3 sequence is CASSPRGHLLSDTQYF. CDR3 coding DNA: TGTGCCAGCAGTCCCAGGGGGCACTTACTTTCTGATACGCAGTATTTT.

The chain has TRBV19 and TRBJ2-4; 7 bases match TRBD2. V lost 5 bases and J lost 15; bases outside the gene matches: 7. The CDR3 covers 11 residues. Germline values: CDR1 LNHDA, CDR2 SQIVND (reference sequence). As DNA, the CDR3 is TGTGCCAGTAGTCGGAGGGAGGGCCTGTACTTC. Translation: CASSRREGLYF.

This sequence joins TRBV12-3 or TRBV12-4 and TRBJ2-5; 11 nucleotides align to TRBD1. Unmatched junction bases numbered 5, after V lost 7 bases and J lost 7 bases. The CDR3 consists of 13 residues. The CDR3 loop reads CASTLGQGGTQYF. The CDR3 DNA reads as TGTGCCAGCACCCTGGGACAGGGGGGGACCCAGTACTTC.

The chain's CDR3 is CASSVGSPGGGYTF. The CDR3 coding sequence is TGTGCCAGCAGCGTAGGGTCCCCAGGTGGAGGCTACACCTTC. The chain has TRBV9 and TRBJ1-2; D is unresolved. With 0 bases removed from V and 8 bases from J, the gap between germline ends came to 14 bases. There are 14 residues in the CDR3. Germline V gene lookup returns CDR1 SGDLS and CDR2 YYNGEE.

This clone was counted ten times or more. V and J are TRBV2 and TRBJ2-7; 11 bases align to TRBD2. This CDR3 region has 14 residues. The trim removed 6 bases at V and 5 bases at J, leaving 6 bases unmatched. Germline-derived CDR1 and CDR2 are SNHLY and FYNNEI. CDR3 nucleotide sequence: TGTGCCAGCAGGTGGACTAGCGGGCTCCACGAGCAGTACTTC. This encodes CASRWTSGLHEQYF.

This clone has a handful of counts. Written as DNA, the CDR3 is TGCGCCAGCAGCTTAGATAATTCCAACAGGGAGCAGTTCTTC. Protein product: CASSLDNSNREQFF. The V call is TRBV5-1, the J call TRBJ2-1, with D possibly TRBD1 on 5 matching bases. The ends were cut back, 2 bases at V and 10 bases at J, with 16 bases in the middle. The CDR3 is 14 amino acids. The germline CDR1 and CDR2 sequences are SGHRS and YFSETQ.

There are a few counts of this clone. The V call is TRBV9, the J call TRBJ2-7; 10 bases align to TRBD1. The CDR3 runs to 13 residues. Germline CDR1 SGDLS, CDR2 YYNGEE. Unmatched junction bases numbered 3, after V lost 4 bases and J lost 5 bases. CDR3 sequence reads: CASSPGQGNEQYF. In DNA, the CDR3 is TGTGCCAGCAGCCCGGGACAGGGGAACGAGCAGTACTTC.

This chain uses TRBV28 with TRBJ2-5, with 9 bases lining up with TRBD1. The V and J ends lost 5 bases and 1 base, in that order; junction bases with no gene match: 2. The CDR3 extends over 14 amino acids. Germline V gives CDR1 MDHEN, CDR2 SYDVKM. This CDR3 reads CASSLQGAQETQYF. For the CDR3, the DNA is TGTGCCAGCAGTCTACAGGGGGCCCAAGAGACCCAGTACTTC.

This clone was seen more than once but under ten times. As DNA, the CDR3 is TGTGCCAGCAGCTTTGTCGGGACCCAGTACTTC. It encodes CASSFVGTQYF. The V gene is TRBV5-4, the J gene TRBJ2-5; D gene uncertain. Trimming left V 2 bases short and J 7 bases short, with 6 bases between. Germline V gives CDR1 SGHNT, CDR2 YYREEE (reference sequence). This CDR3 is built from 11 residues.

The J gene is TRBJ1-5, the V gene TRBV5-1, with D possibly being TRBD1 (6 bases). The CDR3 has 14 amino acids. V gave up 0 bases and J gave up 6 bases, with 10 bases separating them. From germline, CDR1 is SGHRS and CDR2 YFSETQ. The CDR3 loop reads CASSLETGLQPQHF. CDR3 nucleotides: TGCGCCAGCAGCTTGGAAACAGGGCTTCAGCCCCAGCATTTT. Filled out from reference TRBV5-1 and TRBJ1-5, the complete variable domain reads KAGVTQTPRYLIKTRGQQVTLSCSPISGHRSVSWYQQTPGQGLQFLFEYFSETQRNKGNFPGRFSGRQFSNSRSEMNVSTLELGDSALYLCASSLETGLQPQHFGDGTRLSIL.